Below, 5 T cell receptor beta chains from the same sample are listed, as sequenced in a study of blood T cells in healthy people across ages. A sample-barcoded 5' primer and a J-beta primer mix were used in a second PCR of roughly 6 to 11 cycles. In TCRdb, the 5' RACE reads were re-called with MiXCR into one record per CDR3 protein. Of fewer than 700,000 distinct CDR3 sequences in the sample, around 41% were seen once. Sequenced: blood. The receptors derive from an older man in good health.

This clonotype has just a few counts. The V and J genes are TRBV6-2 or TRBV6-3 and TRBJ2-1, with a possible D match to TRBD2 (5 bases). Looked up from germline, CDR1 is MNHEY and CDR2 is SVGEGT. The CDR3 has 12 residues. The V end was cut by 6 bases, the J end by 10 bases, with 13 bases between. This chain's CDR3 is CASSSPGYEQFF. CDR3 sequence (DNA): TGTGCCAGCAGCTCCCCGGGATACGAGCAGTTCTTC.

This clonotype came up a few times. The rearrangement uses TRBV10-3 and TRBJ2-7, with 12 bases identical to TRBD2. The CDR3 spans 14 residues. Germline V gene sequence: CDR1 ENHRY, CDR2 SYGVKD. V shed 5 bases and J 5 bases; nucleotides not matched to a gene: 4. DNA for the CDR3: TGTGCCATCAGTACTAGCGGGAGGTTACACGAGCAGTACTTC. Translating gives CAISTSGRLHEQYF.

The chain carries TRBV20-1 and TRBJ2-3, with D perhaps given as TRBD1 or TRBD2 (5 bases each). Trimming removed 5 bases from V and 8 bases from J, with 20 bases in between. Germline loops: CDR1 DFQATT, CDR2 SNEGSKA (reference sequence). The CDR3 has 14 amino acids. The CDR3 nucleotides read TGCAGTGCTCCCCGGGGCGAAGTCACCAGTACGCAGTATTTT. It yields the protein CSAPRGEVTSTQYF.

This clonotype was recorded a few times. V gene TRBV6-1 combines with J gene TRBJ2-5; weak D call: TRBD2 (5 bases). Trimming removed 1 base at V and 3 bases at J, with 12 bases between. Germline loops: CDR1 MNHNS, CDR2 SASEGT. The CDR3 sequence is 15 residues long. The DNA for the CDR3 is TGTGCCAGCAGTGAAGTCTTGAAGCGGAAAGAGACCCAGTACTTC. The encoded protein is CASSEVLKRKETQYF.

The V call is TRBV6-1, the J call TRBJ1-5, with D unclear. From germline, CDR1 is MNHNS and CDR2 SASEGT. This CDR3 is built from 16 residues. Trimming removed 6 bases at V and 12 bases at J, with 27 bases between. CDR3 loop: CASRIIAGSYEQYQHF. The CDR3 nucleotides are TGTGCCAGCAGAATTATAGCGGGATCCTACGAGCAGTACCAGCATTTT.